This T cell receptor beta chain was observed in a study of low-dose radiotherapy and immunotherapy resistance in tumors. The CDR3 loop spans 15 amino acids. Trimming cost V 3 bases and J 6 bases, with 15 bases left between them. Germline CDR1 and CDR2: SGHRS and YFSETQ. Gene-specific TRAV and TRBV primers were used for first-strand cDNA, covering alpha and beta chains. The authors amplified TCRs for 20 PCR cycles with a constant-region primer and a V-primer adapter. Via MiXCR, TCRdb re-called the reads, giving one row per CDR3 protein. The profile covers fewer than 90,000 distinct CDR3 sequences, with around 18% appearing a single time and 5.9% taken by the ten largest. Time point denoted: before trial treatment. This clonotype was observed a handful of times.

Sequenced here: PBMCs, sampled before treatment. The chain joins TRBV5-1 to TRBJ2-2; D might be TRBD1 (5 bases). The origin of this receptor is a male donor with prostate cancer. CDR3 protein: CASSSFSIGAGELFF. CDR3 bases: TGCGCCAGCAGCTCCTTCTCGATAGGGGCCGGGGAGCTGTTTTTT.